This is a list of T cell receptor beta chains from one sample in a study of blood T cell repertoires in COVID-19. The method was immunoSEQ multiplex PCR; TCRdb's version includes in-frame clones alone and lacks a portion of them. This table has about 130,000 clones, more than 70% appearing once. The specimen sequenced was peripheral blood. These receptors originate from a man between 45 and 60 years old with acute or convalescent COVID-19. Each CDR3 is given with its conserved first and last residue. A D gene is named only where the DNA matches it firmly. The listing skips clone size in some rows; elsewhere it reads once, few, many or a size class.

V: TRBV5-4; J: TRBJ2-7; size: .; D: .; DNA: TGTGCCAGCAGCTTGTCCGGGTCCTCCTACGAGCAGTACTTC; CDR3: CASSLSGSSYEQYF
V: TRBV5-1; J: TRBJ2-1; size: .; D: TRBD2; DNA: TGCGCCAGCAGCGACCTAGCGGCCTCCTACAATGAGCAGTTCTTC; CDR3: CASSDLAASYNEQFF
V: TRBV7-2; J: TRBJ2-3; size: .; D: .; DNA: TGTGCCAGCAGCTTAGCTGACTATGGTACGCAGTATTTT; CDR3: CASSLADYGTQYF
V: TRBV29-1; J: TRBJ1-1; size: .; D: .; DNA: TGCAGCAGCTACCGATCGAACACTGAAGCTTTCTTT; CDR3: CSSYRSNTEAFF
V: TRBV7-2; J: TRBJ1-4; size: once; D: .; DNA: TGTGCCAGCAGCCTACACAGGGCAGGGGAAAAACTGTTTTTT; CDR3: CASSLHRAGEKLFF
V: TRBV5-5; J: TRBJ1-2; size: .; D: .; DNA: TGTGCCAGCAGCTTCCAGGAGGATGGCTACACCTTC; CDR3: CASSFQEDGYTF
V: TRBV2; J: TRBJ1-5; size: once; D: TRBD1; DNA: TGTGCCAGCAGTGGACAGGGGAAGGAACAGCCCCAGCATTTT; CDR3: CASSGQGKEQPQHF
V: TRBV2; J: TRBJ1-2; size: .; D: .; DNA: TGTGCCAGCAGGGACACAAACCCTAATGGCTACACCTTC; CDR3: CASRDTNPNGYTF
V: TRBV7-9; J: TRBJ2-3; size: .; D: TRBD2; DNA: TGTGCCAGCAGCTCCCCTCGGGACTATAGCACAGATACGCAGTATTTT; CDR3: CASSSPRDYSTDTQYF
V: TRBV5-6; J: TRBJ2-7; size: .; D: TRBD1; DNA: TGTGCCAGCAGCTTAGGACAGGTAGGGCTCGAGCAGTACTTC; CDR3: CASSLGQVGLEQYF
V: TRBV9; J: TRBJ1-6; size: .; D: .; DNA: TGTGCCAGCAGCGCTGGGACACTTAGTAACTCACCCCTCCACTTT; CDR3: CASSAGTLSNSPLHF
V: TRBV28; J: TRBJ1-5; size: .; D: .; DNA: TGTGCCAGCAGTTTACTGCTACACAGGGATAGCAATCAGCCCCAGCATTTT; CDR3: CASSLLLHRDSNQPQHF
V: TRBV7-7; J: TRBJ1-1; size: .; D: .; DNA: TGTGCTAGCAGCCTAAAACAGGGAGCTGAAGCTTTCTTT; CDR3: CASSLKQGAEAFF
V: TRBV6-1; J: TRBJ1-2; size: few; D: .; DNA: TGTGCCAGCAGTGAGTTGGGGGCGAGGGGCTACACCTTC; CDR3: CASSELGARGYTF
V: TRBV15; J: TRBJ2-1; size: .; D: TRBD1; DNA: TGTGCCACCAGCAGAGGAACAGGGGGGATGTCTAACAATGAGCAGTTCTTC; CDR3: CATSRGTGGMSNNEQFF
V: TRBV5-6; J: TRBJ1-2; size: .; D: .; DNA: TGTGCCAGCAGTCCGGGAGCGACTTGGGGCTACACCTTC; CDR3: CASSPGATWGYTF
V: TRBV6-5; J: TRBJ1-2; size: .; D: .; DNA: TGTGCCAGCAGTTCACTTGTGTCTGGTTGCACCTTC; CDR3: CASSSLVSGCTF
V: TRBV19; J: TRBJ1-5; size: .; D: .; DNA: TGTGCCAGTAGTATTAAGGAGGGAAATCAGCCCCAGCATTTT; CDR3: CASSIKEGNQPQHF
V: TRBV6-4; J: TRBJ2-6; size: .; D: .; DNA: TGTGCCAGCAGTGAAAAATCGCGGACAAGCAGCTCTGGGGCCAACGTCCTGACTTTC; CDR3: CASSEKSRTSSSGANVLTF
V: TRBV6-5; J: TRBJ2-2; size: .; D: .; DNA: TGTGCCACCATGTTTAATCAGGGAGGCACCGGGGAGCTGTTTTTT; CDR3: CATMFNQGGTGELFF
V: TRBV18; J: TRBJ2-5; size: .; D: .; DNA: TGTGCCAGCTCACCGCAGTTAGGAGCAGAGACCCAGTACTTC; CDR3: CASSPQLGAETQYF
V: TRBV5-1; J: TRBJ1-4; size: .; D: TRBD1; DNA: TGCGCCAGCAGCTTGGAGGAGGGACAGAGAGAAAAACTGTTTTTT; CDR3: CASSLEEGQREKLFF
V: TRBV25-1; J: TRBJ1-2; size: .; D: TRBD1; DNA: TGTGCCAGCAGTGAATCCGGCAGGGGGCATGACTATGGCTACACCTTC; CDR3: CASSESGRGHDYGYTF
V: TRBV27; J: TRBJ1-1; size: .; D: .; DNA: TGTGCCAGCAGGATATCACTCGACAGAATCGGCGTTGAAGCTTTCTTT; CDR3: CASRISLDRIGVEAFF
V: TRBV5-1; J: TRBJ2-6; size: .; D: .; DNA: TGCGCCAGCAGCATCGACCCAGGGTCTGGGGCCAACGTCCTGACTTTC; CDR3: CASSIDPGSGANVLTF
V: TRBV18; J: TRBJ1-6; size: few; D: .; DNA: TGTGCCAGCTCACCAGTTCCCGCCAGCCGACAAAATTCACCCCTCCACTTT; CDR3: CASSPVPASRQNSPLHF
V: TRBV5-4; J: TRBJ1-1; size: .; D: .; DNA: TGTGCCAGCAGTTTTCCAGGGGCGTTGAACACTGAAGCTTTCTTT; CDR3: CASSFPGALNTEAFF
V: TRBV29-1; J: TRBJ2-5; size: .; D: TRBD2; DNA: TGCAGCGTTGAAACATACGGGGGGGTACAAGAGACCCAGTACTTC; CDR3: CSVETYGGVQETQYF
V: TRBV5-1; J: TRBJ2-1; size: .; D: .; DNA: TGCGCCAGCAGCTTACTCGAAAATGAGCAGTTCTTC; CDR3: CASSLLENEQFF
V: TRBV5-1; J: TRBJ1-6; size: few; D: .; DNA: TGCGCCAGCAGCTTGGAGGTGCAGGGAGGGCGGTCACCCCTCCACTTT; CDR3: CASSLEVQGGRSPLHF
V: TRBV28; J: TRBJ2-3; size: .; D: .; DNA: TGTGCCAGCAGTCTGACTAGTAGGACAGATACGCAGTATTTT; CDR3: CASSLTSRTDTQYF
V: TRBV6-6; J: TRBJ1-4; size: .; D: .; DNA: TGTGCCAGCAGTTACCCTTTAGAGGCAACTAATGAAAAACTGTTTTTT; CDR3: CASSYPLEATNEKLFF
V: TRBV7-2; J: TRBJ1-5; size: .; D: TRBD1; DNA: TGTGCCAGCAGCTTACAAGGGACAGGGGGCGGTCAGCCCCAGCATTTT; CDR3: CASSLQGTGGGQPQHF
V: TRBV4-1; J: TRBJ1-2; size: .; D: .; DNA: TGCGCCAGCAGCCAAGACCTCCACTATGGCTACACCTTC; CDR3: CASSQDLHYGYTF
V: TRBV27; J: TRBJ2-1; size: .; D: TRBD2; DNA: TGTGCCAGCAGTCCCGGGACTAGCGGCCACAATGAGCAGTTCTTC; CDR3: CASSPGTSGHNEQFF
V: TRBV5-1; J: TRBJ2-6; size: .; D: TRBD1; DNA: TGCGCCAGCAGCTTGACAGGGGGCGCAATTACTGGGGCCAACGTCCTGACTTTC; CDR3: CASSLTGGAITGANVLTF
V: TRBV5-1; J: TRBJ2-2; size: .; D: TRBD1; DNA: TGCGCCAGCAGCTTTGACAGGGTACACACCGGGGAGCTGTTTTTT; CDR3: CASSFDRVHTGELFF
V: TRBV7-8; J: TRBJ1-1; size: .; D: TRBD1; DNA: TGTGCCAGCAGCCCTGGACAGGGTAGCGCTTTCTTT; CDR3: CASSPGQGSAFF
V: TRBV12-3/TRBV12-4; J: TRBJ1-1; size: .; D: .; DNA: TGTGCCAGCAGGCGACAGGTGAACACTGAAGCTTTCTTT; CDR3: CASRRQVNTEAFF
V: TRBV5-6; J: TRBJ1-6; size: .; D: .; DNA: TGTGCCAGCAGCCTGCCCCAGGGAATCAATTCACCCCTCCACTTT; CDR3: CASSLPQGINSPLHF
V: TRBV7-6; J: TRBJ1-4; size: .; D: .; DNA: TGTGCCAGCACCCTAGGATTTGGGAGGGAGGAAAAACTGTTTTTT; CDR3: CASTLGFGREEKLFF
V: TRBV5-1; J: TRBJ2-7; size: .; D: TRBD1; DNA: TGCGCCAGCAGCGTGGGACAGGGGGCGGGGGAGCAGTACTTC; CDR3: CASSVGQGAGEQYF
V: TRBV10-2; J: TRBJ1-6; size: .; D: .; DNA: TGCGCCAGCAGGTATCCGGGACACAAGGCTTCACCCCTCCACTTT; CDR3: CASRYPGHKASPLHF